Reported below is one T cell receptor beta chain. Germline V gene sequence: CDR1 SGHDN, CDR2 FVKESK. This CDR3 region has 18 residues. J was trimmed by 7 bases and V by 3 bases; bases with no gene match: 19. TCRdb's copy holds only in-frame clones and misses some; the assay was immunoSEQ multiplex PCR. The repertoire consists of about 150,000 clones, with approximately 78% occurring once and the leading ten covering approximately 14%. These data belong to a study of blood T cell repertoires in COVID-19. This clonotype originated in a human donor with acute or convalescent COVID-19. The donor label of this sample is uncertain. The chain uses TRBV14 and TRBJ1-2, with 8 bases aligning to TRBD1. Source material: peripheral blood. The CDR3 region is CASSHKILPDRGVGGYTF. The CDR3, as DNA: TGTGCCAGCAGCCATAAAATTCTCCCTGACAGGGGAGTGGGTGGCTACACCTTC.